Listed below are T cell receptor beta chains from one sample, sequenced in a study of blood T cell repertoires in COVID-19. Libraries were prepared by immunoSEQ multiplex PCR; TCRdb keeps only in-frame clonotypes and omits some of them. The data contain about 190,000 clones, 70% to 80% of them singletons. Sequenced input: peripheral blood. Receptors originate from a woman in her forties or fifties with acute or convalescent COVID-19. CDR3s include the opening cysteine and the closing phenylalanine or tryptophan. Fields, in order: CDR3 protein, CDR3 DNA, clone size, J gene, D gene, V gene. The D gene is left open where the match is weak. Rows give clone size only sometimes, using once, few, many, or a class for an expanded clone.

CATSSPPGGRNTEAFF TGTGCCACCAGCAGCCCCCCCGGAGGAAGAAACACTGAAGCTTTCTTT . TRBJ1-1 . TRBV15
CASSLSGTHVYQPQHF TGTGCCAGCAGTTTATCCGGGACACATGTTTATCAGCCCCAGCATTTT . TRBJ1-5 . TRBV28
CASSQTGGNQPQHF TGTGCCAGTAGTCAGACCGGGGGCAATCAGCCCCAGCATTTT . TRBJ1-5 . TRBV19
CAGNAGQGSTGELFF TGCGCCGGGAATGCTGGACAGGGGTCGACCGGGGAGCTGTTTTTT . TRBJ2-2 TRBD1 TRBV10-2
CASRGDRAGNQPQHF TGTGCCAGCAGAGGTGACAGGGCGGGCAATCAGCCCCAGCATTTT . TRBJ1-5 TRBD1 TRBV6-5
CAWKVRSDRGGGYTF TGTGCCTGGAAAGTCAGATCGGACAGGGGAGGAGGCTACACCTTC . TRBJ1-2 TRBD1 TRBV30
CAWRGPKGYGYTF TGTGCCTGGAGGGGGCCTAAGGGCTATGGCTACACCTTC few TRBJ1-2 . TRBV30
CASSLAGEQYF TGTGCCAGCAGCTTAGCCGGCGAGCAGTACTTC . TRBJ2-7 . TRBV7-9
CASSQASSETQYF TGCGCCAGCAGCCAAGCTAGTTCTGAGACCCAGTACTTC few TRBJ2-5 . TRBV4-1
CASRVDRSTDTQYF TGTGCCAGCAGGGTTGACAGGTCCACAGATACGCAGTATTTT . TRBJ2-3 . TRBV4-2
CASSSPGQPEAFF TGTGCCAGCAGTTCACCCGGACAGCCCGAAGCTTTCTTT . TRBJ1-1 . TRBV28
CASSPSGAGALREQYF TGTGCCAGCAGCCCCTCGGGGGCGGGGGCTCTTCGAGAGCAGTACTTC . TRBJ2-7 . TRBV4-2
CASSPMDRSSSYEQYF TGCGCCAGCAGCCCGATGGACAGGTCAAGCTCCTACGAGCAGTACTTC . TRBJ2-7 TRBD1 TRBV5-1
CASSEGRGQGETQYF TGTGCCAGCAGCGAAGGGCGGGGGCAGGGAGAGACCCAGTACTTC . TRBJ2-5 . TRBV9
CASSLGTSGRGSTDTQYF TGTGCCAGCAGCCTCGGGACTAGCGGGAGGGGTAGCACAGATACGCAGTATTTT . TRBJ2-3 TRBD2 TRBV3-1/TRBV3-2
CASSFEGSSGANYGYTF TGTGCCAGTAGTTTTGAAGGCAGCTCCGGGGCTAACTATGGCTACACCTTC many TRBJ1-2 . TRBV19
CASSSRPGQGARETQYF TGTGCCAGCAGTTCTCGGCCGGGACAGGGGGCGCGAGAGACCCAGTACTTC . TRBJ2-5 TRBD1 TRBV7-8
CASSPRREGKDTQYF TGTGCCAGTAGTCCCCGGCGGGAGGGGAAAGATACGCAGTATTTT . TRBJ2-3 TRBD2 TRBV19
CASSRDISYEQYF TGCGCCAGCAGCCGGGACATATCCTACGAGCAGTACTTC . TRBJ2-7 . TRBV10-1
CASSLGDRSYTQYF TGCGCCAGCAGCTTGGGAGACCGGAGTTATACGCAGTATTTT . TRBJ2-3 . TRBV5-1
CASSPVGAYYEQYF TGTGCCAGCTCACCCGTAGGGGCCTACTACGAGCAGTACTTC . TRBJ2-7 . TRBV18
CASSFGQLYEQYF TGTGCCAGCTCTTTCGGACAGCTTTACGAGCAGTACTTC few TRBJ2-7 . TRBV18
CASSYREGQPQHF TGTGCCAGCAGTTATAGGGAGGGGCAGCCCCAGCATTTT . TRBJ1-5 . TRBV6-5
CASSILAGGITGELFF TGTGCCAGTAGTATTCTAGCGGGGGGTATCACCGGGGAGCTGTTTTTT few TRBJ2-2 TRBD2 TRBV19
CASSLVAANTEAFF TGTGCCAGCAGCTTGGTAGCAGCGAACACTGAAGCTTTCTTT . TRBJ1-1 . TRBV5-5
CASSPDRGAAGEQYF TGTGCCAGCAGTCCAGACAGGGGGGCAGCGGGTGAGCAGTACTTC . TRBJ2-7 TRBD1 TRBV6-5
CAWGPTDRVADQPQHF TGTGCCTGGGGACCGACGGACAGGGTGGCGGATCAGCCCCAGCATTTT . TRBJ1-5 TRBD1 TRBV30
CASRLPGTGGAEQYF TGCGCCAGCAGACTGCCCGGGACAGGGGGCGCGGAGCAGTACTTC . TRBJ2-7 TRBD1 TRBV5-1
CASSSQGREGQPQHF TGTGCCAGTAGTAGTCAGGGGAGGGAAGGACAGCCCCAGCATTTT . TRBJ1-5 . TRBV19
CASGTGGLKQYF TGTGCCAGTGGGACGGGGGGTTTGAAGCAGTACTTC . TRBJ2-7 TRBD2 TRBV27
CASSLEGAGGREQYF TGCGCCAGCAGCTTGGAAGGGGCAGGGGGGCGCGAGCAGTACTTC . TRBJ2-7 . TRBV5-1
CAWSEWTGRVTEAFF TGTGCCTGGAGCGAATGGACAGGGCGGGTCACTGAAGCTTTCTTT . TRBJ1-1 TRBD1 TRBV30
CASSHTDSGNTIYF TGTGCCAGCAGCCATACTGACTCTGGAAACACCATATATTTT few TRBJ1-3 . TRBV3-1/TRBV3-2
CASSPNTGTGNPPNGYTF TGTGCCAGCTCACCAAATACCGGGACAGGGAACCCACCTAATGGCTACACCTTC . TRBJ1-2 TRBD1 TRBV18
CASSWGQGRAEQYF TGTGCCAGTAGTTGGGGGCAGGGTCGAGCCGAGCAGTACTTC . TRBJ2-7 . TRBV19
CASRIHEGYNEQFF TGTGCCAGCAGGATCCATGAGGGCTACAATGAGCAGTTCTTC . TRBJ2-1 . TRBV6-5
CASSTTGVNGYTF TGTGCCAGCAGCACTACCGGGGTTAATGGCTACACCTTC . TRBJ1-2 . TRBV2
CASSLDLTEAFF TGCGCCAGCAGCTTGGATCTCACTGAAGCTTTCTTT . TRBJ1-1 . TRBV5-1
CASSEGWAAYGYTF TGTGCCAGCAGTGAAGGATGGGCAGCATATGGCTACACCTTC . TRBJ1-2 . TRBV6-1
CASSLEYSNYGYTF TGTGCCAGCAGCTTAGAGTACAGTAACTATGGCTACACCTTC once TRBJ1-2 . TRBV7-2